Judged by abundance, the clone carrying this T cell receptor beta chain is medium-sized (0.01 to 0.1%). Antigen unknown. These data originate in a study of lung T cells in sarcoidosis with Löfgren's syndrome. For the study at large: Löfgren's syndrome patients were the main repertoire analysis focus. Study observations and caveats: Multiple Löfgren's syndrome patients reportedly shared TRAV12-1 and TRBV2 CDR3 motifs. Sarcoidosis antigen recognition was only suggested, antigen unidentified. Versus controls, Löfgren's syndrome patients reportedly showed TRAV12-1 and TRBV2 as most expanded.

V was clipped by 5 bases and J by 4 bases; unmatched bases: 10. The V gene's germline CDR1 is MNHNS and CDR2 SASEGT. This CDR3 has 15 residues. MiXCR was run by TCRdb on the reads, yielding one entry per CDR3 protein. The sample consists of 15,000 to 25,000 distinct CDR3 sequences, 20% to 25% of them appearing once. The sequenced sample was CD4+ T cells from bronchoalveolar lavage. The TCR was taken from a human donor with sarcoidosis (Löfgren's syndrome or another form), or a control subject (not recorded which). The genes are TRBV6-1 and TRBJ1-2; TRBD1 matches 7 bases. The CDR3 DNA follows: TGTGCCAGCAGTCAAGATGGGACAGCCTCCTATGGCTACACCTTC. This codes for CASSQDGTASYGYTF.